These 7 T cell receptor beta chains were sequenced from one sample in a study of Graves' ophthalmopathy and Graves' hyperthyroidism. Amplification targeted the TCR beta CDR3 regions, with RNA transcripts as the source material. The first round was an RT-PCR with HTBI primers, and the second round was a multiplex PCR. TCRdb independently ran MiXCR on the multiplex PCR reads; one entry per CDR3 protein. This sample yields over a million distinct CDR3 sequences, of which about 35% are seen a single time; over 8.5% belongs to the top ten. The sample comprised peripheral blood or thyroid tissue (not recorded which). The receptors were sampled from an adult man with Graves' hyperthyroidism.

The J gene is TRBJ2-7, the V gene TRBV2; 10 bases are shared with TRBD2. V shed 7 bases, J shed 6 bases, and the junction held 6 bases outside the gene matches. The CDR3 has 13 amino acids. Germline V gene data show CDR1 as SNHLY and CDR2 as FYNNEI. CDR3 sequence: CASMPLAGVEQYF. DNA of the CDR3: TGTGCCAGCATGCCGCTAGCGGGAGTCGAGCAGTACTTC.

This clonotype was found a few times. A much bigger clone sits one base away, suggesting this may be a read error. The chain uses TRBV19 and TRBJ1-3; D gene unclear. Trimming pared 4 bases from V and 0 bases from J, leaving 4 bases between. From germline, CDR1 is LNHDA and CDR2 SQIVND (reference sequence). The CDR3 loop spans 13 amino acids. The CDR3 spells CASSTYSGNTIYF. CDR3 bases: TGTGCCAGTAGTACATACTCTGGAAACACCATATATTTT. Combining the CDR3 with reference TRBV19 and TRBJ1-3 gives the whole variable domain DGGITQSPKYLFRKEGQNVTLSCEQNLNHDAMYWYRQDPGQGLRLIYYSQIVNDFQKGDIAEGYSVSREKKESFPLTVTSAQKNPTAFYLCASSTYSGNTIYFGEGSWLTVV.

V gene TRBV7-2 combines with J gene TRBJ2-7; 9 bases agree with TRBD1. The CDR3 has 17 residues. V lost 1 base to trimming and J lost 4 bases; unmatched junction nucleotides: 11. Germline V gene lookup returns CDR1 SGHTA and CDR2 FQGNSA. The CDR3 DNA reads TGTGCCAGCAGCTTAGGGGAAATCCGGGACAGGGAATACGAGCAGTACTTC. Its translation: CASSLGEIRDREYEQYF.

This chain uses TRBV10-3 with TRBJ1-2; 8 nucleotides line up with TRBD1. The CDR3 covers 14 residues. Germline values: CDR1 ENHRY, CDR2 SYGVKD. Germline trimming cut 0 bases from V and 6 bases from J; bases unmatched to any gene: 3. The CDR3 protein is CAISESRGQDGYTF. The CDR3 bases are TGTGCCATCAGTGAGTCGAGGGGACAGGATGGCTACACCTTC.

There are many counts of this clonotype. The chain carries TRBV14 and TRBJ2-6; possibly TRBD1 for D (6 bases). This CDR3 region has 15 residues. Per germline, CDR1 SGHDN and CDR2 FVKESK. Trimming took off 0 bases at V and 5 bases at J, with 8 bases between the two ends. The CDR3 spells CASSQEGARANVLTF. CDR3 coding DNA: TGTGCCAGCAGCCAAGAGGGGGCTCGGGCCAACGTCCTGACTTTC.

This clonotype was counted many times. This CDR3 reads CASSLEPGTGSYGYTF. In nucleotides, the CDR3 is TGTGCCAGCAGCTTAGAACCCGGGACAGGGAGCTATGGCTACACCTTC. The chain carries TRBV7-9 and TRBJ1-2; 9 bases are a match to TRBD1. The CDR3 is 16 residues long. Trimming cost V 1 base and J 4 bases; bases outside gene matches: 7. CDR1 SEHNR and CDR2 FQNEAQ come from the germline V gene (reference sequence).

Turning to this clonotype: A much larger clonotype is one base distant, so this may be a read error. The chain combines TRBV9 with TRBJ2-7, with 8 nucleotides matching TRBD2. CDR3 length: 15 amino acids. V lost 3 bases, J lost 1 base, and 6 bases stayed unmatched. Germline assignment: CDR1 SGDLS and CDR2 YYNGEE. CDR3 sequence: CASSGQSGSSYEQYF. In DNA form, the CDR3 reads TGTGCCAGCAGCGGTCAGAGCGGGAGTTCCTACGAGCAGTACTTC.